A single sample is the source of the 19 T cell receptor beta chains below, sequenced in a study of T cell clonotyping in hematopoietic cell transplantation. Some clones are missing from TCRdb's copy, which holds only in-frame ones; the method was immunoSEQ multiplex PCR. The table lists 35,000 to 45,000 clones, 85% to 95% of them singletons. Time point here: recipient sample about 28 days before transplant, after cytoreduction. Material: peripheral blood mononuclear cells, obtained before stem cell transplant. These receptors were taken from a man between 40 and 49 years old with chronic myeloid leukemia. Some clones in this sample may be carry-over from other donors' samples.

The chain employs TRBV14 and TRBJ2-1; tentative D call: TRBD2 (6 bases). CDR1 and CDR2 from the germline V gene are SGHDN and FVKESK. V lost 1 base and J lost 2, with 12 bases in between. This CDR3 has 16 amino acids. The CDR3 reads CASSQGLGEAYNEQFF. In DNA form, the CDR3 reads TGTGCCAGCAGCCAAGGACTAGGCGAGGCCTACAATGAGCAGTTCTTC.

The V gene is TRBV5-6, the J gene TRBJ1-5; 9 bases match TRBD1. Trimming at V came to 1 base and at J to 2 bases, leaving 13 bases not matched to a gene. The V gene's germline CDR1 is SGHDT and CDR2 YYEEEE. This CDR3 region has 19 residues. CDR3: CASSLRDRDRSGGNQPQHF. DNA for the CDR3: TGTGCCAGCAGCTTGAGGGACAGGGATAGGTCTGGGGGCAATCAGCCCCAGCATTTT.

The rearrangement links TRBV11-2 to TRBJ2-3, with TRBD2 matching over 12 bases. The junction had 3 bases not matched to a gene; V was cut back by 5 bases and J by 0 bases. This CDR3 has 16 residues. The germline V gene has CDR1 SGHAT and CDR2 FQNNGV. Written as DNA, the CDR3 is TGTGCCAGCAGCCCAGGACTAGCGGGGAGCACAGATACGCAGTATTTT. Its protein product is CASSPGLAGSTDTQYF. The full variable domain, rest sourced from reference TRBV11-2 and TRBJ2-3, is EAGVAQSPRYKIIEKRQSVAFWCNPISGHATLYWYQQILGQGPKLLIQFQNNGVVDDSQLPKDRFSAERLKGVDSTLKIQPAKLEDSAVYLCASSPGLAGSTDTQYFGPGTRLTVL.

The rearrangement links TRBV4-3 to TRBJ2-6; no definite D call. Trimming pared 4 bases from V and 0 bases from J, leaving 7 bases between. This CDR3 region has 15 residues. Per germline, CDR1 LGHNA and CDR2 YSLEER. CDR3 amino acids: CASSLDGSGANVLTF. In DNA form, the CDR3 reads TGCGCCAGCAGCCTTGACGGCTCTGGGGCCAACGTCCTGACTTTC.

This clone was seen a single time. This sequence joins TRBV9 and TRBJ2-7, with D perhaps assigned TRBD1 or TRBD2 (5 bases each). Germline assignment: CDR1 SGDLS and CDR2 YYNGEE. V dropped 7 bases and J dropped 0 bases, with 20 bases sitting between them. The length of the CDR3 is 16 residues. In DNA form, the CDR3 reads TGTGCCAGCTCCCTCCACCCGGGGCCAACCTCCTACGAGCAGTACTTC. It encodes CASSLHPGPTSYEQYF.

This chain connects TRBV27 to TRBJ1-1; D remains ambiguous. Germline-derived CDR1 and CDR2 are MNHEY and SMNVEV (reference sequence). V shed 0 bases and J shed 4 bases, with 6 bases lying between them. This CDR3 is built from 13 residues. The CDR3 DNA reads TGTGCCAGCAGTTTATCGCTGGTCACTGAAGCTTTCTTT. Its protein is CASSLSLVTEAFF.

The gene calls are TRBV5-5 and TRBJ1-5; 7 nucleotides line up with TRBD1. This CDR3 region has 15 residues. The J segment lost 7 bases and the V segment lost 4 bases, leaving 11 bases of the junction unmatched. Germline V gives CDR1 SGHKS, CDR2 YYEKEE (reference sequence). CDR3 in amino acids: CASSPGWQGGQPQHF. The CDR3 region has the DNA TGTGCCAGCAGCCCGGGATGGCAGGGGGGACAGCCCCAGCATTTT.

This chain links TRBV5-6 with TRBJ1-2; D gene uncertain. The ends were cut back, 4 bases at V and 7 bases at J, with 17 bases in the middle. Germline CDR1 and CDR2: SGHDT and YYEEEE. CDR3 length: 14 residues. CDR3 DNA sequence: TGTGCCAGCAGCCCCCCGCCGGAAAGGGCTGGCTACACCTTC. It codes for CASSPPPERAGYTF.

This chain uses TRBV5-1 with TRBJ1-1; weak D call: TRBD1 (5 bases). The CDR3 has 15 residues. CDR1 and CDR2 from the germline V gene are SGHRS and YFSETQ. The germline V and J ends were trimmed by 5 bases and 1 base, with 15 bases remaining between them. CDR3 coding DNA: TGCGCCAGCAGGCTCCCGGGACGGACGAACACTGAAGCTTTCTTT. It encodes CASRLPGRTNTEAFF. Complete variable domain (other parts from reference TRBV5-1 and TRBJ1-1): KAGVTQTPRYLIKTRGQQVTLSCSPISGHRSVSWYQQTPGQGLQFLFEYFSETQRNKGNFPGRFSGRQFSNSRSEMNVSTLELGDSALYLCASRLPGRTNTEAFFGQGTRLTVV.

The chain links TRBV7-2 to TRBJ2-4; D not resolved. Trimming took 3 bases from V and 1 from J, leaving 10 bases between them. The CDR3 sequence is 15 residues long. Germline V lookup: CDR1 SGHTA, CDR2 FQGNSA. This CDR3 reads CASSLEGIAKNIQYF. The CDR3 DNA is TGTGCCAGCAGCTTGGAAGGGATCGCCAAAAACATTCAGTACTTC.

The chain combines TRBV4-3 with TRBJ2-1; no definite D call. V lost 0 bases and J 9 bases, leaving 9 bases between the germline ends. The CDR3 is made up of 13 amino acids. The germline gives CDR1 LGHNA, CDR2 YSLEER. Here the CDR3 DNA reads TGCGCCAGCAGCCAAGATTTCGTAGGTGAGCAGTTCTTC. Its translation is CASSQDFVGEQFF.

In nucleotides, the CDR3 is TGTGCCAGCACCCTGGGGGGGCCCCCGGGGACTGAAGCTTTCTTT. Translating gives CASTLGGPPGTEAFF. This chain joins TRBV7-9 and TRBJ1-1; D is possibly TRBD1 (6 bases). Trimming took 7 bases from V and 5 from J, leaving 20 bases between them. The CDR3 length is 15 residues. Germline V gives CDR1 SEHNR, CDR2 FQNEAQ (reference sequence). Full variable domain (outside the CDR3, taken from reference TRBV7-9 and TRBJ1-1): DTGVSQNPRHKITKRGQNVTFRCDPISEHNRLYWYRQTLGQGPEFLTYFQNEAQLEKSRLLSDRFSAERPKGSFSTLEIQRTEQGDSAMYLCASTLGGPPGTEAFFGQGTRLTVV.

This clone has just one count. V usage is TRBV10-2 and J usage is TRBJ1-1, with 9 bases matching TRBD1. The germline CDR1 and CDR2 sequences are WSHSY and SAAADI. This CDR3 contains 16 residues. V trimming: 3 bases; J trimming: 3 bases; junction bases outside the gene matches: 8. CDR3 in DNA: TGCGCCAGCAGTGAACCGGGTAGGACAGGGGACACTGAAGCTTTCTTT. This sequence encodes CASSEPGRTGDTEAFF.

The chain recombines TRBV7-9 with TRBJ1-1, with unresolved D. This CDR3 is built from 13 residues. The germline gives CDR1 SEHNR, CDR2 FQNEAQ (reference sequence). The ends were cut back, 1 base at V and 8 bases at J, with 11 bases in the middle. The CDR3 sequence is CASSLGEEREAFF. Written as DNA, the CDR3 is TGTGCCAGCAGCTTAGGTGAGGAGAGGGAAGCTTTCTTT.

About this clone: This specimen includes other DNA sequences encoding the same CDR3. This rearrangement joins TRBV7-9 to TRBJ2-7, with a tentative D call TRBD1 (5 bases). V shed 4 bases and J shed 3 bases, with 7 bases lying between them. The CDR3 extends over 12 amino acids. The V gene's germline CDR1 is SEHNR and CDR2 FQNEAQ (reference sequence). Here the CDR3 reads CASSSGNYEQYF. The DNA of the CDR3 is TGTGCCAGCAGCTCAGGGAACTACGAGCAGTACTTC.

This chain's CDR3 is CASSTDRVEKLFF. The CDR3 bases are TGTGCCAGCAGCACGGACAGAGTTGAAAAACTGTTTTTT. This sequence joins TRBV5-6 and TRBJ1-4; perhaps TRBD1 as D (6 bases). Germline CDR1 SGHDT, CDR2 YYEEEE. This CDR3 has 13 residues. The V end was cut by 4 bases, the J end by 7 bases, with 11 bases between.

The chain has TRBV14 and TRBJ2-7; D is undetermined. This CDR3 comprises 13 residues. Germline V gives CDR1 SGHDN, CDR2 FVKESK. The germline V and J ends were trimmed by 8 bases and 0 bases, with 11 bases remaining between them. The chain's CDR3 is CASSWGLSYEQYF. The CDR3, as DNA: TGTGCCAGCTCTTGGGGTCTCTCCTACGAGCAGTACTTC.

As for this clone: Other DNA sequences in the sample encode the same CDR3. The V gene is TRBV13, the J gene TRBJ2-7; D gene uncertain. The CDR3 covers 13 residues. Trimming took off 2 bases at V and 3 bases at J, with 8 bases between the two ends. Germline V CDR1 and CDR2: PRHDT, FYEKMQ (reference sequence). The CDR3: CASSLNLFYEQYF. The DNA of the CDR3 is TGTGCCAGCAGCTTAAACCTTTTCTACGAGCAGTACTTC.

The chain employs TRBV25-1 and TRBJ2-2, with D possibly being TRBD1 (6 bases). CDR1 and CDR2 (germline): MGHDK, SYGVNS. The CDR3 is 17 residues long. The ends were cut back, 3 bases at V and 5 bases at J, with 19 bases in the middle. The CDR3, as DNA: TGTGCCAGCAGTGACCTCTTCCAGGGGAGAGAAACCGGGGAGCTGTTTTTT. Encoded protein: CASSDLFQGRETGELFF.